This TCR beta chain was recovered during a study of blood T cell repertoires in COVID-19. Study-wide background: Sites across the United States, Italy and Spain contributed samples from acute and convalescent COVID-19. The cDNA or gDNA used as material had been derived from T cells, B-cell-depleted T cells, or PBMCs.

In the authors' methods: Nucleated cell number was recorded as an estimate derived from reference gene primer amplification. Sequenced by immunoSEQ multiplex PCR; TCRdb stores in-frame clones only, minus some. The DNA was the basis for D and trimming; V, J and clone size are from that table. The table shows hundreds of thousands of clones, with 85% occurring only once. The sequence was collected from a woman between 18 and 29 years old with acute or convalescent COVID-19. Input material: peripheral blood.

The chain's CDR3 is CASSYSVSSGNTIYF. Here the CDR3 DNA reads TGTGCCAGCAGTTACTCCGTATCTTCTGGAAACACCATATATTTT. The rearrangement uses TRBV6-5 and TRBJ1-3; D is uncertain. The CDR3 runs to 15 residues. From germline, CDR1 is MNHEY and CDR2 SVGAGI. V lost 0 bases and J 1 base, leaving 7 bases between the germline ends.